The 13 T cell receptor beta chains below all came from one sample that was sequenced in a study of cytomegalovirus exposure and HLA in healthy donors. Use of 60 Vbeta and 13 Jbeta primers characterized the PCR. TCRdb's table, derived via immunoSEQ multiplex PCR, lists solely in-frame clones and lacks some. The sample has some 130,000 clones. The sequencing input was PBMCs. The receptors here all came from a woman in her 40s in good health and CMV-seropositive.

This chain links TRBV7-9 with TRBJ1-1; D possibly corresponds to TRBD1 (6 bases). The CDR3 runs to 11 residues. V lost 5 bases and J 7 bases, leaving 8 bases between the germline ends. The germline V gene encodes CDR1 SEHNR and CDR2 FQNEAQ (reference sequence). This CDR3 is CASSGQIEAFF. The CDR3 nucleotides read TGTGCCAGCAGCGGACAGATTGAAGCTTTCTTT.

The genes are TRBV7-9 and TRBJ1-3; 11 bases align to TRBD1. Germline loops: CDR1 SEHNR, CDR2 FQNEAQ (reference sequence). V dropped 4 bases and J dropped 2; count of bases not matched to a gene: 7. This CDR3 has 17 residues. In nucleotides, the CDR3 is TGTGCCAGCAGCTCCCAGCGGACAGGGGGCCCTGGAAACACCATATATTTT. Residues: CASSSQRTGGPGNTIYF.

The chain joins TRBV19 to TRBJ1-2; 7 bases map to TRBD1. This CDR3 is 15 amino acids long. V was clipped by 5 bases and J by 5 bases; unmatched bases: 11. Germline V gene sequence: CDR1 LNHDA, CDR2 SQIVND (reference sequence). The CDR3 protein is CASSPLRTGWYGYTF. The CDR3 DNA reads as TGTGCCAGTAGTCCACTCCGGACAGGCTGGTATGGCTACACCTTC. Using reference TRBV19 and TRBJ1-2 for the parts outside the CDR3, the full variable domain is DGGITQSPKYLFRKEGQNVTLSCEQNLNHDAMYWYRQDPGQGLRLIYYSQIVNDFQKGDIAEGYSVSREKKESFPLTVTSAQKNPTAFYLCASSPLRTGWYGYTFGSGTRLTVV.

The chain links TRBV5-1 to TRBJ1-5; D perhaps matches TRBD1 (5 bases). The germline V gene has CDR1 SGHRS and CDR2 YFSETQ. The CDR3 covers 15 residues. Between the trimmed V and J ends, which lost 0 bases and 5 bases, there was a span of 12 bases. The CDR3 protein is CASSLVPGGDQPQHF. In DNA form, the CDR3 reads TGCGCCAGCAGCTTGGTACCGGGGGGGGATCAGCCCCAGCATTTT.

The chain links TRBV5-5 to TRBJ2-7; D unresolved. Germline CDR1 reads SGHKS; CDR2 reads YYEKEE (reference sequence). The CDR3 covers 14 residues. Trimming left V 4 bases short and J 5 bases short, with 16 bases between. The CDR3, as DNA: TGTGCCAGCAGCACCAATCAGGTTTCTCACGAGCAGTACTTC. This codes for CASSTNQVSHEQYF.

The chain carries TRBV5-1 and TRBJ2-6, with a possible D match to TRBD2 (5 bases). Trimming left V 7 bases short and J 0 bases short, with 14 bases between. The CDR3 has 16 amino acids. Per germline, CDR1 SGHRS and CDR2 YFSETQ. CDR3 bases: TGCGCCAGCGCGCCCCAGCGGATCTCTGGGGCCAACGTCCTGACTTTC. Amino acids: CASAPQRISGANVLTF.

Notes on this clone: Mismatch with germline at one junction end may stem from a read error. The rearrangement links TRBV5-4 to TRBJ2-5; TRBD1 aligns across 8 bases. This CDR3 is 15 amino acids long. The germline CDR1 and CDR2 sequences are SGHNT and YYREEE (reference sequence). The CDR3 reads CAGSSTGVDQETQYF. CDR3 nucleotides: TGTGCCGGCAGCTCGACAGGGGTTGACCAAGAGACCCAGTACTTC.

CDR3 coding DNA: TGCGCCAGCAGCTCTGGAGGGACAGGGGAGACATACGAGCAGTACTTC. Its translation: CASSSGGTGETYEQYF. V usage is TRBV5-1 and J usage is TRBJ2-7; 10 positions match TRBD1. The junction had 10 bases not matched to a gene; V was cut back by 3 bases and J by 4 bases. This CDR3 comprises 16 residues. Germline CDR1 SGHRS, CDR2 YFSETQ.

This rearrangement joins TRBV6-1 to TRBJ1-4; D is perhaps TRBD1 (5 bases). The germline gives CDR1 MNHNS, CDR2 SASEGT. This CDR3 region has 13 residues. Trimming pared 5 bases from V and 5 bases from J, leaving 9 bases between. Here the CDR3 reads CASSLGGNEKLFF. In DNA form, the CDR3 reads TGTGCCAGCAGTTTGGGGGGAAATGAAAAACTGTTTTTT.

The chain has TRBV19 and TRBJ2-7; no clear D gene. Per the germline V gene, CDR1 is LNHDA and CDR2 is SQIVND (reference sequence). CDR3 length: 12 residues. Trimming left V 5 bases short and J 6 bases short, with 11 bases between. The CDR3 reads CASSSSPGEQYF. CDR3 bases: TGTGCCAGTAGTTCCTCCCCAGGCGAGCAGTACTTC.

The chain uses TRBV29-1 and TRBJ2-7; TRBD1 aligns across 12 bases. Germline V gives CDR1 SQVTM, CDR2 ANQGSEA. The CDR3 is 14 amino acids. The trim removed 0 bases at V and 5 bases at J, leaving 2 bases unmatched. CDR3 coding DNA: TGCAGCGTTGAAGAGGGACAGGGGGCGGACGAGCAGTACTTC. Its protein product is CSVEEGQGADEQYF.

The chain has TRBV2 and TRBJ1-1; 7 nucleotides agree with TRBD1. CDR1 and CDR2 (germline): SNHLY, FYNNEI. The CDR3 consists of 13 residues. J was trimmed by 1 base and V by 10 bases; bases with no gene match: 6. The CDR3 DNA sequence: TGTGCCACCCGGGACAGAGCGAACACTGAAGCTTTCTTT. This codes for CATRDRANTEAFF.

The chain has TRBV5-4 and TRBJ2-2; a possible D gene is TRBD2 (6 bases). The CDR3 covers 15 residues. V gave up 7 bases and J gave up 1 base, with 14 bases separating them. Per germline, CDR1 SGHNT and CDR2 YYREEE (reference sequence). The CDR3 sequence is CASGRSGLNTGELFF. CDR3 nucleotide sequence: TGTGCCAGCGGCCGTAGCGGATTGAACACCGGGGAGCTGTTTTTT.